This is a list of T cell receptor beta chains from one sample in a study of blood T cell repertoires in COVID-19. Only in-frame clones appear in the TCRdb table, and some are missing; sequencing was by immunoSEQ multiplex PCR. The sample records approximately 310,000 clones, 80% to 90% being singletons. The material sequenced was peripheral blood. The receptor set was obtained from a woman aged 45-59 years who had recovered from COVID-19. The CDR3 runs from the conserved cysteine through the conserved F or W. Expanded clones are given a class, and other clones once, few, many or no size at all.

TRBV7-2	.	TRBJ2-1	CASSSRGGTYNEQFF
TRBV18	.	TRBJ2-2	CASSPQGDTGELFF
TRBV7-2	.	TRBJ2-7	CASSLVRDRVWSEQYF
TRBV9	.	TRBJ1-1	CASGVGEERAFF
TRBV5-5	.	TRBJ2-7	CASSLAASGRARAIYEQYF
TRBV19	once	TRBJ2-1	CASSTSGDNEQFF
TRBV7-2	.	TRBJ2-1	CASSLVTGVLRNEQFF
TRBV5-1	.	TRBJ2-3	CASSLAGATDTQYF
TRBV5-1	.	TRBJ2-2	CASSARTSGGPSNTGELFF
TRBV5-6	.	TRBJ2-1	CASRLAVAEQFF
TRBV15	.	TRBJ1-5	CATSRDRGLRNQPQHF
TRBV7-2	.	TRBJ1-5	CASRFDSNQPQHF
TRBV5-1	once	TRBJ2-5	CASSLGPQRESETQYF
TRBV7-2	many	TRBJ1-2	CASSLNGQGYGYTF
TRBV10-3	.	TRBJ1-2	CAISESTGGPGYTF